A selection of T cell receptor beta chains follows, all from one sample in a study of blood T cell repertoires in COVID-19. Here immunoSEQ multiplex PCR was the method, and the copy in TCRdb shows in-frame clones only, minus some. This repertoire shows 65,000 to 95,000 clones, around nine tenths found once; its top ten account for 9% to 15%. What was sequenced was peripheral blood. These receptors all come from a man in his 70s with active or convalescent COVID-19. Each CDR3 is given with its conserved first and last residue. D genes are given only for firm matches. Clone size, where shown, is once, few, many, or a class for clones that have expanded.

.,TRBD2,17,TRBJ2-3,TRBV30,CAWRPLGQRGGGDTQYF,TGTGCCTGGAGACCTTTGGGACAGCGGGGGGGCGGAGATACGCAGTATTTT
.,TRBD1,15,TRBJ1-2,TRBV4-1,CASSRKPGGDYGYTF,TGCGCCAGCAGCCGAAAGCCAGGGGGCGACTATGGCTACACCTTC
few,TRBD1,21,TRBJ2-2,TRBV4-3,CASSQEYRYRGDRRDTGELFF,TGCGCCAGCAGCCAAGAGTATCGGTACAGGGGAGATCGTAGGGACACCGGGGAGCTGTTTTTT
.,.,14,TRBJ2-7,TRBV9,CASSVAVRDYEQYF,TGTGCCAGCAGCGTAGCCGTGCGGGACTACGAGCAGTACTTC
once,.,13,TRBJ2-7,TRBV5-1,CASSLLSGDEQYF,TGCGCCAGCAGCCTACTTTCAGGGGACGAGCAGTACTTC
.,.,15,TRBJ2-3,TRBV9,CASSPPGLTTDTQYF,TGTGCCAGCAGCCCTCCAGGACTAACTACAGATACGCAGTATTTT
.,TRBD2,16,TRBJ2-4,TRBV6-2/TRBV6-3,CASSYSSSGGKNIQYF,TGTGCCAGCAGTTACTCGTCTAGCGGGGGGAAAAACATTCAGTACTTC
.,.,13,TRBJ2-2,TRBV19,CASSFRWTGELFF,TGTGCCAGTAGTTTCAGGTGGACCGGGGAGCTGTTTTTT
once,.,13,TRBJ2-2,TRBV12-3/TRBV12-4,CASTRQMTGELFF,TGTGCCAGCACCCGACAGATGACTGGGGAGCTGTTTTTT
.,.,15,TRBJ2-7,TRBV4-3,CASSQVRDTRYEQYF,TGCGCCAGCAGCCAAGTCCGGGACACCAGATACGAGCAGTACTTC
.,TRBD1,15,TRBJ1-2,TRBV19,CASIPDRAANYGYTF,TGTGCCAGTATTCCGGACAGGGCAGCTAACTATGGCTACACCTTC
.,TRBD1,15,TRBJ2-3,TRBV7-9,CASSLGVDRADTQYF,TGTGCCAGCAGCTTAGGTGTTGACAGGGCAGATACGCAGTATTTT
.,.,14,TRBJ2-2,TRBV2,CASSLIWTAGELFF,TGTGCCAGCAGCTTAATCTGGACAGCCGGGGAGCTGTTTTTT
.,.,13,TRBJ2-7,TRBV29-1,CSVTGRMAYEQYF,TGCAGCGTGACAGGAAGAATGGCCTACGAGCAGTACTTC
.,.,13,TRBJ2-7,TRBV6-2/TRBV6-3,CASSPGVDYEQYF,TGTGCCAGCAGTCCAGGGGTGGACTACGAGCAGTACTTC
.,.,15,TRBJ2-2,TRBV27,CASSLYSTPAGELFF,TGTGCCAGCAGTTTGTACAGCACACCCGCCGGGGAGCTGTTTTTT
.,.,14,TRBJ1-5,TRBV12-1,CASSFVTGDQPQHF,TGTGCCAGCAGCTTTGTGACAGGGGATCAGCCCCAGCATTTT
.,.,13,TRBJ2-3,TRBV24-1,CATSDDSPDTQYF,TGTGCCACCAGTGATGACAGCCCAGATACGCAGTATTTT
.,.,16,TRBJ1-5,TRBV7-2,CASSFPPGTIDQPQHF,TGTGCCAGCAGCTTCCCCCCCGGGACAATCGATCAGCCCCAGCATTTT
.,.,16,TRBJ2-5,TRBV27,CASSSWDSTLQETQYF,TGTGCCAGCAGTTCGTGGGACTCAACTCTCCAAGAGACCCAGTACTTC
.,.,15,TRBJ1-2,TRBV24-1,CATSDLMNPLGGYTF,TGTGCCACCAGTGATTTGATGAACCCTCTCGGGGGCTACACCTTC
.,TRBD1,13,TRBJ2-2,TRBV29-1,CSVDRDSTGELFF,TGCAGCGTTGATAGGGACAGCACCGGGGAGCTGTTTTTT
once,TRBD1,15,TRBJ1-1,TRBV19,CASRPRGRANTEAFF,TGTGCCAGTAGGCCCAGGGGGCGAGCGAACACTGAAGCTTTCTTT
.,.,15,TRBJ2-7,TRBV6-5,CASKKGQSLSYEQYF,TGTGCCAGCAAGAAAGGACAGTCGCTCTCCTACGAGCAGTACTTC
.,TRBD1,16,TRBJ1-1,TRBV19,CASTLQGRSLNTEAFF,TGTGCCAGCACTTTACAGGGGAGGTCATTGAACACTGAAGCTTTCTTT
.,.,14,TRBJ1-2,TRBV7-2,CASSFDGGLYGYTF,TGTGCCAGCAGCTTCGACGGTGGACTCTATGGCTACACCTTC
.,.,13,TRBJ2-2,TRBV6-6,CASSFLNTGELFF,TGTGCCAGCAGTTTCCTCAACACCGGGGAGCTGTTTTTT
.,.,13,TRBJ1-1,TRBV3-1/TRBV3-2,CASSGRSGTEAFF,TGTGCCAGCAGCGGTAGAAGCGGCACTGAAGCTTTCTTT